Below are 4 T cell receptor beta chains sequenced from a single sample in a study of T cell changes during pregnancy in multiple sclerosis. Sequenced by immunoSEQ multiplex PCR; TCRdb stores in-frame clones only, minus some. The data contain 40,000 to 60,000 clones, more than 85% of them singletons. The sample in question was CD8+ T cells from peripheral blood mononuclear cells, obtained in the second trimester of pregnancy. Source of these receptors: a female donor with multiple sclerosis, enrolled in a pregnancy study.

The chain recombines TRBV7-9 with TRBJ1-6; 7 nucleotides agree with TRBD1. Germline CDR1 reads SEHNR; CDR2 reads FQNEAQ (reference sequence). V was clipped by 5 bases and J by 7 bases; unmatched bases: 8. The CDR3 extends over 15 amino acids. The CDR3 loop is CASSTWDSGNSPLHF. CDR3 nucleotide sequence: TGTGCCAGCAGCACGTGGGACAGTGGAAATTCACCCCTCCACTTT.

The chain joins TRBV7-6 to TRBJ1-4; 7 bases map to TRBD1. Germline CDR1 reads SGHVS; CDR2 reads FNYEAQ. The CDR3 loop spans 14 amino acids. J lost 8 bases, V lost 2 bases, and 5 bases had no gene match. The CDR3 is CASSLTDREEKLFF. As DNA, the CDR3 is TGTGCCAGCAGCTTAACCGACAGGGAGGAAAAACTGTTTTTT.

The chain couples TRBV27 to TRBJ2-1, with 7 bases identical to TRBD2. CDR3 size: 16 residues. Losses at the gene ends were 4 bases for V and 8 bases for J; bases not matched to a gene: 14. CDR1 is MNHEY, CDR2 SMNVEV, per germline (reference sequence). CDR3: CASSSQRLAKFYEQFF. DNA for the CDR3: TGTGCCAGCAGTTCCCAAAGACTAGCTAAGTTCTATGAGCAGTTCTTC.

This clone was detected once. The chain joins TRBV27 to TRBJ2-5; a weak D match, TRBD1 (5 bases). The V gene's germline CDR1 is MNHEY and CDR2 SMNVEV (reference sequence). The CDR3 is 14 amino acids. V was clipped by 4 bases and J by 5 bases, with 14 bases between them. CDR3 bases: TGTGCCAGCAGTTGGTCCAGGGTTGGGGAGACCCAGTACTTC. It translates to CASSWSRVGETQYF.